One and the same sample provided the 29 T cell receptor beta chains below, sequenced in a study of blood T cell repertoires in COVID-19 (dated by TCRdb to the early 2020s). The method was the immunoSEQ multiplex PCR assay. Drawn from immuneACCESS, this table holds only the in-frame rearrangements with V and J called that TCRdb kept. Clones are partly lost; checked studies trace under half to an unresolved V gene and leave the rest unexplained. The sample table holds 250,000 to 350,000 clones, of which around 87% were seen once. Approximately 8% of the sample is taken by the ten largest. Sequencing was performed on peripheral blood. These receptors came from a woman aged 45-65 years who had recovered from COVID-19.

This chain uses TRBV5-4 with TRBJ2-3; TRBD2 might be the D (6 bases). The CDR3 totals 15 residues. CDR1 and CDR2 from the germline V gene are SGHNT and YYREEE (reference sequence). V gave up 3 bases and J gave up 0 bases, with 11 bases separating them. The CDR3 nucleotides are TGTGCCAGCAGCTCTAGCGTTACTAGCACAGATACGCAGTATTTT. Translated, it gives CASSSSVTSTDTQYF.

In DNA form, the CDR3 reads TGTGCCAGCTCACCACAACAGGGGGGAACACCGTATCAGCCCCAGCATTTT. This translates into CASSPQQGGTPYQPQHF. V usage is TRBV18 and J usage is TRBJ1-5, with 8 nucleotides matching TRBD1. Germline lookup yields CDR1 KGHSH and CDR2 LQKENI. The CDR3 length is 17 residues. V was clipped by 1 base and J by 5 bases; unmatched bases: 10.

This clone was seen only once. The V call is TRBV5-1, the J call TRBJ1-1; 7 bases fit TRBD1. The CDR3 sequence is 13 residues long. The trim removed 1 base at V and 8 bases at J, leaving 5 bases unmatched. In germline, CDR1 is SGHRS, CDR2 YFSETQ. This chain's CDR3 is CASSLRAGGEAFF. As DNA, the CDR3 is TGCGCCAGCAGCTTGAGGGCAGGGGGAGAAGCTTTCTTT.

The CDR3 DNA sequence: TGTGCCAGCAGCTTAGGGGGGGACGGAAACACCATATATTTT. Its protein is CASSLGGDGNTIYF. V gene TRBV7-8 combines with J gene TRBJ1-3; perhaps TRBD1 as D (5 bases). The CDR3 extends over 14 amino acids. Trimming stripped 1 base from V and 4 bases from J, with 8 bases between. Germline assignment: CDR1 SGHVS and CDR2 FQNEAQ.

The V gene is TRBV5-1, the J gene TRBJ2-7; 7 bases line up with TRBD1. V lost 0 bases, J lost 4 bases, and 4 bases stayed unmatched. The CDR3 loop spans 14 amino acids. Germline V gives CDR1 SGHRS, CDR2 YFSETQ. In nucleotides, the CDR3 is TGCGCCAGCAGCTTGGCGGGACAGCAATACGAGCAGTACTTC. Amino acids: CASSLAGQQYEQYF.

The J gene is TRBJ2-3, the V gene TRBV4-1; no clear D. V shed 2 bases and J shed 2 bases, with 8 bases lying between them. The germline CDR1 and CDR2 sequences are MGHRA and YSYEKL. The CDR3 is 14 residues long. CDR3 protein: CASSQWANTDTQYF. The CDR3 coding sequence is TGCGCCAGCAGCCAATGGGCCAACACAGATACGCAGTATTTT.

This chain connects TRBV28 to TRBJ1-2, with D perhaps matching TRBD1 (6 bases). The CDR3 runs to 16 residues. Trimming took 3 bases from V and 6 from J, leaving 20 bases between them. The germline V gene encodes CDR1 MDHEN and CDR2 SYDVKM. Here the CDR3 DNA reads TGTGCCAGCAGTTTCCCCAGGGGATCAGCAGAAAATGGCTACACCTTC. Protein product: CASSFPRGSAENGYTF.

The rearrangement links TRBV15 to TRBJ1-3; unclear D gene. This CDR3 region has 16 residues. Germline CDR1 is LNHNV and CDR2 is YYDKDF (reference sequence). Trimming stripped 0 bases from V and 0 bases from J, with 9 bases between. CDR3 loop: CATSREMSVSGNTIYF. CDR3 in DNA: TGTGCCACCAGCAGAGAAATGTCGGTCTCTGGAAACACCATATATTTT. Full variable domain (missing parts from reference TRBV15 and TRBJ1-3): DAMVIQNPRYQVTQFGKPVTLSCSQTLNHNVMYWYQQKSSQAPKLLFHYYDKDFNNEADTPDNFQSRRPNTSFCFLDIRSPGLGDTAMYLCATSREMSVSGNTIYFGEGSWLTVV.

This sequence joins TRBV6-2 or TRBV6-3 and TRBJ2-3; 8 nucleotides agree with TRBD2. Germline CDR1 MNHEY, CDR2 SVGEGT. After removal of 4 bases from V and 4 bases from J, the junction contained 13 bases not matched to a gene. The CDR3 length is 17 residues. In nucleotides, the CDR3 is TGTGCCAGCAGTTCCCTAACCGGGACTAGAGGATCAGATACGCAGTATTTT. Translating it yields CASSSLTGTRGSDTQYF.

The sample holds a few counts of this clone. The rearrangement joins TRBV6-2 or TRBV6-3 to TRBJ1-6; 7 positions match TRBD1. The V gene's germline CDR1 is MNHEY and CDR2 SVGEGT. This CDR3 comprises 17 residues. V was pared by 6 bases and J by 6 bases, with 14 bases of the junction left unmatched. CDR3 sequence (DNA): TGTGCCAGCAGCAGCTTCAGGGGGGTAGGGTCTAATTCACCCCTCCACTTT. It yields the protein CASSSFRGVGSNSPLHF.

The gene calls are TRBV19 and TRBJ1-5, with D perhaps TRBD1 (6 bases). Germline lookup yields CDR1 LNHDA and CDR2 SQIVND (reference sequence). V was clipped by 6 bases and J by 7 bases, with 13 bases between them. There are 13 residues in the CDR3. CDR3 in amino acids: CASSSQGRQPQHF. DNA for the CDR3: TGTGCCAGTAGCTCACAGGGAAGACAGCCCCAGCATTTT.

CDR3 residues: CAWSAQGTYEQYF. In DNA form, the CDR3 reads TGTGCCTGGAGTGCCCAGGGCACCTACGAGCAGTACTTC. V is TRBV30 and J is TRBJ2-7, with D maybe TRBD1 (5 bases). Germline CDR1 is GTSNPN and CDR2 is SVGIG (reference sequence). V was shortened by 1 base and J by 2 bases, with 9 bases between the two germline ends. The CDR3 runs 13 residues.

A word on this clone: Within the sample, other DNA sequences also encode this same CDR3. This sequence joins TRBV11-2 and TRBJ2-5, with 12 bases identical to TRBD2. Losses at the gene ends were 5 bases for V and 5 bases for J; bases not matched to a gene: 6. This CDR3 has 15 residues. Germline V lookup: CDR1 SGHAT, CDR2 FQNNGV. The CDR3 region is CASSSRLAGVETQYF. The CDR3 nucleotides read TGTGCCAGCAGCAGCCGACTAGCGGGAGTGGAGACCCAGTACTTC.

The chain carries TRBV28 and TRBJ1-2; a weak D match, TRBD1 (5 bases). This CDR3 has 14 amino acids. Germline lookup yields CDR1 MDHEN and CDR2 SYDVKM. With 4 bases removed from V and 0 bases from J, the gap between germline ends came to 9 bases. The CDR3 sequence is CASSSGHSNYGYTF. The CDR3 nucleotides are TGTGCCAGCAGTTCTGGACATTCTAACTATGGCTACACCTTC.

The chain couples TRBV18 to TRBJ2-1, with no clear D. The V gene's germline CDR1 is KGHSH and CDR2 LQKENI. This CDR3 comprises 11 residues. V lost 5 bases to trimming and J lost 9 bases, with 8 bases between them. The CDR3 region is CASSEGGEQFF. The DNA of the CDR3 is TGTGCCAGCTCAGAAGGCGGTGAGCAGTTCTTC.

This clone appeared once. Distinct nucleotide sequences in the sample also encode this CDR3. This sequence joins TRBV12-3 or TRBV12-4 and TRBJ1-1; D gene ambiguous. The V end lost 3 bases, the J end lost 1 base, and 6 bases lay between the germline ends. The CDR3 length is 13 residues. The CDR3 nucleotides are TGTGCCAGCAGTTTGCGGGGGAACACTGAAGCTTTCTTT. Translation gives CASSLRGNTEAFF.

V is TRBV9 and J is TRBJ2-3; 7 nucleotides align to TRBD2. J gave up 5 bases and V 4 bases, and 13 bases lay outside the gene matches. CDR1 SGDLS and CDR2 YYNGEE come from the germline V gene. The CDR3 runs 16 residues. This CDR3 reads CASSLAAGGGVDTQYF. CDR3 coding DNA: TGTGCCAGCAGCCTAGCGGCTGGGGGGGGAGTAGATACGCAGTATTTT.

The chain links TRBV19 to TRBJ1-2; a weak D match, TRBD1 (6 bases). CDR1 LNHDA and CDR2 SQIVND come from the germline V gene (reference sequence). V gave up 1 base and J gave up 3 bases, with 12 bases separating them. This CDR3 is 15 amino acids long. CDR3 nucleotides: TGTGCCAGTAGTATAGGTCAGGGGCTGGACTATGGCTACACCTTC. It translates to CASSIGQGLDYGYTF. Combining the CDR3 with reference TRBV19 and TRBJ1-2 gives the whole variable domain DGGITQSPKYLFRKEGQNVTLSCEQNLNHDAMYWYRQDPGQGLRLIYYSQIVNDFQKGDIAEGYSVSREKKESFPLTVTSAQKNPTAFYLCASSIGQGLDYGYTFGSGTRLTVV.

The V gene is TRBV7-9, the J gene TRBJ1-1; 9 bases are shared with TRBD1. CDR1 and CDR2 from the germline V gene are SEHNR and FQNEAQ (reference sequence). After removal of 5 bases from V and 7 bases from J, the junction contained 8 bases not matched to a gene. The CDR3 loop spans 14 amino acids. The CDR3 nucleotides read TGTGCCAGCAGCCCCGGCGACAGGGGGAATGAAGCTTTCTTT. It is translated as CASSPGDRGNEAFF. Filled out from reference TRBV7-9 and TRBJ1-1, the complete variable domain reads DTGVSQNPRHKITKRGQNVTFRCDPISEHNRLYWYRQTLGQGPEFLTYFQNEAQLEKSRLLSDRFSAERPKGSFSTLEIQRTEQGDSAMYLCASSPGDRGNEAFFGQGTRLTVV.

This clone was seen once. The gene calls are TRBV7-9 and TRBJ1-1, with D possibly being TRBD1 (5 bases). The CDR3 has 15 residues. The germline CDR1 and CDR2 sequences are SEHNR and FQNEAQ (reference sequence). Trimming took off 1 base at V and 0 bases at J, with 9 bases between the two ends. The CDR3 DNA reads TGTGCCAGCAGCTTAGTGGGGACTATGAACACTGAAGCTTTCTTT. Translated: CASSLVGTMNTEAFF.

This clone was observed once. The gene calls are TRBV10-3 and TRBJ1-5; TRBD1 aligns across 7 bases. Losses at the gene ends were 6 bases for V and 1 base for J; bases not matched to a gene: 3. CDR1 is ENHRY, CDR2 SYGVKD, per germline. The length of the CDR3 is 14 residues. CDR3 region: CAISVQGSNQPQHF. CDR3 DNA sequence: TGTGCCATCAGCGTACAGGGGAGCAATCAGCCCCAGCATTTT.

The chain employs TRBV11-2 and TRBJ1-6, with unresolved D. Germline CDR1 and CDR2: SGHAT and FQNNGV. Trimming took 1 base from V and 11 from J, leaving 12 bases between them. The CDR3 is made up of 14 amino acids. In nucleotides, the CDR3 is TGTGCCAGCAGCTTAGGCCTATCCGCTCCACCCCTCCACTTT. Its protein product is CASSLGLSAPPLHF.

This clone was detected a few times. For the CDR3, the DNA is TGTGCCAGCAGTTGGGACTACGAAACGGAAGCAGATACGCAGTATTTT. Its translation: CASSWDYETEADTQYF. The chain carries TRBV28 and TRBJ2-3, with TRBD2 matching 7 bases. This CDR3 is 16 amino acids long. V was clipped by 4 bases and J by 4 bases; unmatched bases: 11. From germline, CDR1 is MDHEN and CDR2 SYDVKM.

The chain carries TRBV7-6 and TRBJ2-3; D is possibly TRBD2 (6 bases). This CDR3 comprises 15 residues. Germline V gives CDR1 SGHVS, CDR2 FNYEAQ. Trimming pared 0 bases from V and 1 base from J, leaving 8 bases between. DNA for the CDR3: TGTGCCAGCAGCTTAGCGGGGGGTCGCACAGATACGCAGTATTTT. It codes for CASSLAGGRTDTQYF. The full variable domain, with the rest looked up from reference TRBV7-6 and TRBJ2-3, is GAGVSQSPRYKVTKRGQDVALRCDPISGHVSLYWYRQALGQGPEFLTYFNYEAQQDKSGLPNDRFSAERPEGSISTLTIQRTEQRDSAMYRCASSLAGGRTDTQYFGPGTRLTVL.

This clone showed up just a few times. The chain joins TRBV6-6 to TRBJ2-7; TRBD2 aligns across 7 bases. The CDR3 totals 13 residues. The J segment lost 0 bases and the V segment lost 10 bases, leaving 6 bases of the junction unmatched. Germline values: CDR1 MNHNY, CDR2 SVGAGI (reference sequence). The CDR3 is CAITSDTSYEQYF. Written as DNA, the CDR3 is TGTGCCATTACTAGCGATACCTCCTACGAGCAGTACTTC.

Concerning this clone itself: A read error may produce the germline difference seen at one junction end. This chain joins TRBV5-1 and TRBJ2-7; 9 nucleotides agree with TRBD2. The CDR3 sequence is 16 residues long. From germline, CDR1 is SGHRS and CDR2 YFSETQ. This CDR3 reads CASSLETSGLSNEQYF. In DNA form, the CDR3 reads TGCGCCAGCAGCTTGGAGACTAGCGGACTCTCCAACGAGCAGTACTTC.

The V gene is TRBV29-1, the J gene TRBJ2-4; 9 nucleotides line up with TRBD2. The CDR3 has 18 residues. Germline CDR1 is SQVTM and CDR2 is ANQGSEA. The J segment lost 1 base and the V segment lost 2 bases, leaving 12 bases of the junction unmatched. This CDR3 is CSVELAGGPMGAKNIQYF. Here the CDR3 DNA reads TGCAGCGTTGAATTGGCGGGAGGGCCTATGGGGGCCAAAAACATTCAGTACTTC.

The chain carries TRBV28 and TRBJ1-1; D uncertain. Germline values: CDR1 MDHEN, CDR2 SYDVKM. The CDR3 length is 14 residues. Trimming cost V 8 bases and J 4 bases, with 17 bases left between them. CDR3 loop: CASRGSSTATEAFF. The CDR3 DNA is TGTGCCAGCCGTGGGTCGTCGACTGCCACTGAAGCTTTCTTT.

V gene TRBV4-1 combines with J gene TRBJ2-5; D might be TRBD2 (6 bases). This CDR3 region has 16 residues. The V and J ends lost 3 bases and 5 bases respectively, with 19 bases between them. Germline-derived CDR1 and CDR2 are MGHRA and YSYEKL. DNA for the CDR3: TGCGCCAGCAGCCACCCCGGGGGACCCAGGAGGGAGACCCAGTACTTC. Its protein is CASSHPGGPRRETQYF.